This T cell receptor (beta chain) is from a study of blood T cell repertoires in COVID-19. TCRdb's copy holds only in-frame clones and misses some; the assay was immunoSEQ multiplex PCR. The sample lists approximately 190,000 clones, 82% occurring once. This clonotype was obtained from an older woman with COVID-19, enrolled during active disease. Sequences were obtained from peripheral blood.

The CDR3 reads CASSSGGSNQPQHF. The DNA for the CDR3 is TGTGCCAGCAGCTCTGGTGGCTCCAATCAGCCCCAGCATTTT. The gene calls are TRBV5-4 and TRBJ1-5; no definite D call. Between the trimmed V and J ends, which lost 3 bases and 3 bases, there was a span of 10 bases. The germline CDR1 and CDR2 sequences are SGHNT and YYREEE (reference sequence). The CDR3 spans 14 residues.